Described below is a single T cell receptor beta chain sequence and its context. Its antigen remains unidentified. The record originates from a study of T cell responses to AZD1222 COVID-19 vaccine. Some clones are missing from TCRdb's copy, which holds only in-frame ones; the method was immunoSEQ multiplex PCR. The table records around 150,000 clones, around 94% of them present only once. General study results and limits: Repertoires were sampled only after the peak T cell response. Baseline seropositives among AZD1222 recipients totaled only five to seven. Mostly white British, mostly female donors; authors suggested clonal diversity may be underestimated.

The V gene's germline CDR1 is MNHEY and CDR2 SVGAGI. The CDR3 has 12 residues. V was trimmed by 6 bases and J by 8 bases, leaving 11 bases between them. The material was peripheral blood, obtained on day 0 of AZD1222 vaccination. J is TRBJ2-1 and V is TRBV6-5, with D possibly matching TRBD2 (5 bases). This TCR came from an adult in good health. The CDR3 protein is CASSDRGYEQFF. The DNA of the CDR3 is TGTGCCAGCAGCGATCGAGGGTATGAGCAGTTCTTC.